This section outlines one T cell receptor (beta chain) sequence together with its context. Clones were read by immunoSEQ multiplex PCR, and TCRdb kept only the in-frame ones, dropping some. The repertoire consists of 450,000 to 550,000 clones, with roughly 87% occurring once and the leading ten covering 2.5% to 3%. The ends were cut back, 6 bases at V and 4 bases at J, with 14 bases in the middle. CDR1 and CDR2 (germline): SGDLS, YYNGEE. The CDR3 runs 15 residues. The data were taken from a study of Ad26.COV2.S vaccination and SARS-CoV-2 variants. Regarding treatment: roughly 18 received Ad26.COV2.S at low or high dose, single or two shots; 5 received placebo; per-sample allocation not given. It was on day 63 after the first vaccine or placebo injection that samples were taken.

This sequence was found in a person aged 18-60 years who received the Ad26.COV2.S COVID-19 vaccine or a placebo. The sample was peripheral blood, taken in a trial of Ad26.COV2.S vaccine versus placebo. The chain is built from TRBV9 and TRBJ1-6, with D perhaps matching TRBD1 (5 bases). The CDR3: CASNDGTDYNSPLHF. The CDR3 DNA follows: TGTGCCAGCAACGATGGGACGGATTATAATTCACCCCTCCACTTT.